The T cell receptor (beta chain) under discussion was sequenced for a study of cytomegalovirus exposure and HLA in healthy donors. The CDR3 runs to 15 residues. Using immunoSEQ multiplex PCR, the repertoire was profiled, and TCRdb retains in-frame clones only, with some absent. The sample lists roughly 75,000 clones, roughly 94% seen once, with roughly 1.4% in the top ten. The clonotype comes from a man between 18 and 29 years old in good health and CMV-seropositive. The rearrangement joins TRBV21-1 to TRBJ2-7; TRBD1 reflects the table's D call only, with no check against the DNA. TRBV21-1 is annotated as a pseudogene. Sequencing was carried out using PBMCs. The CDR3 here is CASSKRQIKPLEQYF. CDR3 in DNA: TGTGCCAGCAGCAAAAGACAAATCAAACCTCTCGAGCAGTACTTC.